This TCR beta chain was found in a study of CD8 T cells in ankylosing spondylitis. Study conclusions and caveats: Disease-linked clones were found to be CD8+ and relatively rare in peripheral blood. Apparently characteristic of ankylosing spondylitis blood was a TCR beta motif (about eight highly homologous variants).

The germline V gene has CDR1 SGDLS and CDR2 YYNGEE. Trimming took 4 bases from V and 3 from J; bases not matched to a gene: 4. The CDR3 totals 14 residues. TCRdb reanalysed the 5' RACE reads using MiXCR and keeps one entry per CDR3 protein. The data contain tens of thousands of distinct CDR3 sequences, 4.5% to 5.5% of them seen just once; the ten biggest clones take up around 2%. This clonotype has a count of ten or more. As yet, its antigen is unknown. This receptor was obtained from a female donor with ankylosing spondylitis or in good health (not recorded which). The sequenced sample consisted of blood, either unsorted or a sorted T cell fraction (not recorded which). The chain links TRBV9 to TRBJ2-3, with 8 bases lining up with TRBD1. CDR3 protein: CASSLRGQTDTQYF. CDR3 sequence (DNA): TGTGCCAGCAGCCTCAGGGGGCAGACAGATACGCAGTATTTT.